The clone carrying this TCR beta chain has only a few counts. The antigen is undetermined. These data are taken from a study of T cell repertoires in cytomegalovirus infection. Study-wide context: Through public TCR beta signatures, both CMV infection and matching HLA type were indicated. Findings and caveats of the study: HLA-C-restricted CMV clonotypes gave the most frequent clonotype in two of eight donors.

A single record per CDR3 protein comes from TCRdb applying MiXCR to the reads. The data show approximately 750,000 distinct CDR3 sequences, 35% seen once. The sample taken for sequencing was PBMCs. The sequence was obtained from a human donor in good health (CMV status not recorded). Some clones in this sample may be carry-over from other donors' samples.

The CDR3 sequence is CASRRQPNTEAFF. CDR3 bases: TGTGCCAGCAGACGCCAACCGAACACTGAAGCTTTCTTT. This chain connects TRBV14 to TRBJ1-1; D gene uncertain. This CDR3 region has 13 residues. Trimming removed 6 bases at V and 1 base at J, with 9 bases between. The germline gives CDR1 SGHDN, CDR2 FVKESK.